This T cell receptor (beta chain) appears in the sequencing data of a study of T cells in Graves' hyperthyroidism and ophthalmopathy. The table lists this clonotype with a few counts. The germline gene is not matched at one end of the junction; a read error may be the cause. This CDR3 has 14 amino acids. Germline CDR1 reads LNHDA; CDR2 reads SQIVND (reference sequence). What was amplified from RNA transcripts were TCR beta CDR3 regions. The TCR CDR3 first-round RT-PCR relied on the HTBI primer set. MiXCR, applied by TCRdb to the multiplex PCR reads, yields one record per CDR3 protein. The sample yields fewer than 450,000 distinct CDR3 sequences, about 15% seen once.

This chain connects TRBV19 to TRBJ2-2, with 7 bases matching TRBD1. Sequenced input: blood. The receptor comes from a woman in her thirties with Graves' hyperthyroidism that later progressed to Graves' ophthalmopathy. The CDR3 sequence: CVSKWTGHTGELFF. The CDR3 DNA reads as TGTGTCAGTAAGTGGACAGGACACACCGGGGAGCTGTTTTTT.